A single sample gave rise to the 22 T cell receptor beta chains below, sequenced in a study of control samples from healthy donors and cancer patients. Using immunoSEQ multiplex PCR, the repertoire was profiled, and TCRdb retains in-frame clones only, with some absent. The data show some 150,000 clones, with 90% to 95% seen just once and less than 15% held by the top ten. Material: blood. The receptors were gathered from a middle-aged man in good health.

The chain joins TRBV4-1 to TRBJ1-2; possibly TRBD1 for D (5 bases). V lost 2 bases and J lost 6, with 10 bases in between. Germline CDR1 and CDR2: MGHRA and YSYEKL. The CDR3 extends over 13 amino acids. CDR3 loop: CASSQTGLDGYTF. The CDR3 DNA sequence: TGCGCCAGCAGCCAAACAGGATTGGATGGCTACACCTTC.

The rearrangement uses TRBV5-5 and TRBJ2-1; D possibly corresponds to TRBD1 (5 bases). Germline CDR1 reads SGHKS; CDR2 reads YYEKEE (reference sequence). The CDR3 spans 15 residues. V was pared by 4 bases and J by 4 bases, with 15 bases between. For the CDR3, the DNA is TGTGCCAGCAGCCGGACATTGGAGAGGTACAATGAGCAGTTCTTC. Translated, it gives CASSRTLERYNEQFF.

A single count supports this clone. The CDR3, as DNA: TGTGCCAGCAGCTTAGATACAGGCACAGATACGCAGTATTTT. It encodes CASSLDTGTDTQYF. V is TRBV11-3 and J is TRBJ2-3; D unresolved. The CDR3 is 14 residues long. V dropped 0 bases and J dropped 1 base, with 5 bases sitting between them. Germline CDR1 is SGHNT and CDR2 is YENEEA. Combining the CDR3 with reference TRBV11-3 and TRBJ2-3 gives the whole variable domain EAGVVQSPRYKIIEKKQPVAFWCNPISGHNTLYWYLQNLGQGPELLIRYENEEAVDDSQLPKDRFSAERLKGVDSTLKIQPAELGDSAVYLCASSLDTGTDTQYFGPGTRLTVL.

The genes are TRBV18 and TRBJ2-7; TRBD2 is a possible D gene (6 bases). The CDR3 is made up of 13 amino acids. Germline CDR1 is KGHSH and CDR2 is LQKENI. The V and J ends lost 3 bases and 0 bases respectively, with 6 bases between them. The CDR3 spells CASSPGSSYEQYF. The CDR3, as DNA: TGTGCCAGCTCACCCGGGAGCTCCTACGAGCAGTACTTC.

The J gene is TRBJ1-1, the V gene TRBV5-6, with no clear D. This CDR3 region has 15 residues. Germline assignment: CDR1 SGHDT and CDR2 YYEEEE. Trimming left V 5 bases short and J 0 bases short, with 14 bases between. CDR3 coding DNA: TGTGCCAGCAGAAAGCCCGGGGAGATGAACACTGAAGCTTTCTTT. Translating gives CASRKPGEMNTEAFF. The whole variable domain, remainder taken from reference TRBV5-6 and TRBJ1-1, is DAGVTQSPTHLIKTRGQQVTLRCSPKSGHDTVSWYQQALGQGPQFIFQYYEEEERQRGNFPDRFSGHQFPNYSSELNVNALLLGDSALYLCASRKPGEMNTEAFFGQGTRLTVV.

The V call is TRBV4-1, the J call TRBJ2-7; TRBD2 matches at 8 bases. CDR1 is MGHRA and CDR2 is YSYEKL in the germline V gene. This CDR3 comprises 15 residues. V was pared by 2 bases and J by 4 bases, with 7 bases of the junction left unmatched. The CDR3 region has the DNA TGCGCCAGCAGCCAAAATGCGGGAGGACTGTACGAGCAGTACTTC. Its protein product is CASSQNAGGLYEQYF.

The chain employs TRBV27 and TRBJ2-5; tentative D call: TRBD2 (5 bases). This CDR3 is built from 14 residues. The germline V gene encodes CDR1 MNHEY and CDR2 SMNVEV (reference sequence). V lost 6 bases and J lost 0, with 11 bases in between. This CDR3 reads CASRVGRNQETQYF. CDR3 coding DNA: TGTGCCAGCAGGGTAGGGAGAAACCAAGAGACCCAGTACTTC.

The V gene is TRBV2, the J gene TRBJ2-5; 11 bases are shared with TRBD2. The CDR3 runs 16 residues. Germline CDR1 is SNHLY and CDR2 is FYNNEI. The V segment lost 8 bases and the J segment 2 bases; nucleotides outside the gene matches: 10. For the CDR3, the DNA is TGTGCCAGCGGGCCGCCGGGACTAGCGGCACAAGAGACCCAGTACTTC. Protein sequence: CASGPPGLAAQETQYF. Combining the CDR3 with reference TRBV2 and TRBJ2-5 gives the whole variable domain EPEVTQTPSHQVTQMGQEVILRCVPISNHLYFYWYRQILGQKVEFLVSFYNNEISEKSEIFDDQFSVERPDGSNFTLKIRSTKLEDSAMYFCASGPPGLAAQETQYFGPGTRLLVL.

The chain links TRBV30 to TRBJ2-3; no reliable D call. The CDR3 runs 13 residues. The germline CDR1 and CDR2 sequences are GTSNPN and SVGIG (reference sequence). V was shortened by 0 bases and J by 4 bases, with 8 bases between the two germline ends. CDR3 amino acids: CAWSVNWADTQYF. Written as DNA, the CDR3 is TGTGCCTGGAGTGTAAATTGGGCAGATACGCAGTATTTT.

This clone was recorded only once. This chain uses TRBV7-9 with TRBJ1-5; no definite D call. CDR1 is SEHNR, CDR2 FQNEAQ, per germline (reference sequence). Between the trimmed V and J ends, which lost 3 bases and 7 bases, there was a span of 16 bases. The CDR3 runs to 15 residues. Here the CDR3 reads CASSFGEVEDQPQHF. The CDR3 region has the DNA TGTGCCAGCAGCTTTGGGGAGGTGGAGGACCAGCCCCAGCATTTT.

The J gene is TRBJ2-3, the V gene TRBV6-5, with D uncertain. The CDR3 spans 12 residues. V was trimmed by 7 bases and J by 4 bases, leaving 9 bases between them. The germline CDR1 and CDR2 sequences are MNHEY and SVGAGI. DNA of the CDR3: TGTGCCAGCAAAAATCGGGCAGATACGCAGTATTTT. It is translated as CASKNRADTQYF.

Comments on this clone: Different DNA sequences within this sample yield the same CDR3. The genes are TRBV5-6 and TRBJ2-7; 10 positions agree with TRBD1. Germline CDR1 and CDR2: SGHDT and YYEEEE. This CDR3 is 14 amino acids long. With V trimmed by 2 bases and J by 3 bases, 2 bases remained unmatched. The CDR3 here is CASSLGTGVYEQYF. The CDR3 coding sequence is TGTGCCAGCAGCTTAGGGACAGGGGTCTACGAGCAGTACTTC.

The CDR3 loop is CASSQDLDRFQETQYF. CDR3 DNA sequence: TGCGCCAGCAGCCAAGATCTGGACAGGTTCCAAGAGACCCAGTACTTC. V gene TRBV4-1 combines with J gene TRBJ2-5; 7 bases are a match to TRBD1. Germline V CDR1 and CDR2: MGHRA, YSYEKL. V dropped 0 bases and J dropped 1; count of bases not matched to a gene: 5. This CDR3 spans 16 amino acids.

About this clone: A read error may be the cause here, since a much bigger clone is one base away. This sequence joins TRBV6-4 and TRBJ1-6; unclear D gene. This CDR3 is built from 13 residues. V lost 2 bases, J lost 5 bases, and 4 bases lay in between. Germline loops: CDR1 MRHNA, CDR2 SNTAGT. This CDR3 is CASSDRDNSPLHF. The CDR3 DNA reads TGTGCCAGCAGTGACAGGGATAATTCACCCCTCCACTTT.

The V call is TRBV30, the J call TRBJ1-5, with 9 bases aligning to TRBD1. The CDR3 loop spans 14 amino acids. The V segment lost 3 bases and the J segment 6 bases; nucleotides outside the gene matches: 6. The germline V gene encodes CDR1 GTSNPN and CDR2 SVGIG (reference sequence). The CDR3 reads CAWRDRGLGQPQHF. The DNA for the CDR3 is TGTGCCTGGAGGGACAGGGGATTGGGTCAGCCCCAGCATTTT.

The V call is TRBV29-1, the J call TRBJ1-2, with D possibly being TRBD1 (5 bases). The CDR3 has 12 residues. In germline, CDR1 is SQVTM, CDR2 ANQGSEA. V was trimmed by 7 bases and J by 2 bases, leaving 11 bases between them. The CDR3 protein is CSENRRNYGYTF. For the CDR3, the DNA is TGCAGCGAGAACAGGAGAAACTATGGCTACACCTTC. Combining the CDR3 with reference TRBV29-1 and TRBJ1-2 gives the whole variable domain SAVISQKPSRDICQRGTSLTIQCQVDSQVTMMFWYRQQPGQSLTLIATANQGSEATYESGFVIDKFPISRPNLTFSTLTVSNMSPEDSSIYLCSENRRNYGYTFGSGTRLTVV.

The chain has TRBV2 and TRBJ2-1; D perhaps matches TRBD2 (6 bases). Germline CDR1 reads SNHLY; CDR2 reads FYNNEI. The ends were cut back, 1 base at V and 8 bases at J, with 12 bases in the middle. The CDR3 extends over 14 amino acids. The CDR3 here is CASSEVGAGYEQFF. The DNA of the CDR3 is TGTGCCAGCAGTGAAGTGGGAGCGGGCTATGAGCAGTTCTTC.

In its sample, this clone was seen once. The chain couples TRBV5-4 to TRBJ2-1; 8 bases fit TRBD2. V lost 3 bases and J lost 0; bases outside the gene matches: 5. Germline CDR1 reads SGHNT; CDR2 reads YYREEE (reference sequence). There are 16 residues in the CDR3. CDR3 loop: CASSSTGGLSYNEQFF. The CDR3 nucleotides read TGTGCCAGCAGCTCCACGGGGGGGCTCTCCTACAATGAGCAGTTCTTC.

This sequence joins TRBV5-5 and TRBJ2-2; D remains unclear. This CDR3 contains 14 residues. The V end was cut by 4 bases, the J end by 3 bases, with 10 bases between. Germline CDR1 is SGHKS and CDR2 is YYEKEE (reference sequence). CDR3 coding DNA: TGTGCCAGCAGCCCTCCCCGGGACACCGGGGAGCTGTTTTTT. Its translation: CASSPPRDTGELFF.

V gene TRBV6-6 combines with J gene TRBJ1-1; no clear D. The V end lost 0 bases, the J end lost 1 base, and 12 bases lay between the germline ends. The CDR3 is made up of 16 amino acids. Per germline, CDR1 MNHNY and CDR2 SVGAGI (reference sequence). CDR3 nucleotide sequence: TGTGCCAGCAGTTACTCGCCGCCAGCCAAGAACACTGAAGCTTTCTTT. It is translated as CASSYSPPAKNTEAFF.

V and J are TRBV4-3 and TRBJ1-1; 10 bases map to TRBD1. J was trimmed by 0 bases and V by 4 bases; bases with no gene match: 5. Germline V CDR1 and CDR2: LGHNA, YSLEER. The CDR3 is 16 amino acids. The CDR3 protein is CASSRDRGGMNTEAFF. The CDR3 coding sequence is TGCGCCAGCAGCCGGGACAGGGGCGGTATGAACACTGAAGCTTTCTTT.

V gene TRBV2 combines with J gene TRBJ1-1; tentatively, D is TRBD1 (5 bases). This CDR3 contains 15 residues. Germline-derived CDR1 and CDR2 are SNHLY and FYNNEI. The V gene lost 0 bases and the J gene lost 3 bases, with 11 bases spanning the gap. The CDR3, as DNA: TGTGCCAGCAGTGAAGCGGTGGGGGGTTACACTGAAGCTTTCTTT. Translated: CASSEAVGGYTEAFF.